This entry is about one T cell receptor beta chain. Its antigen is still unknown. This sample is part of a study of cytomegalovirus exposure and HLA in healthy donors. About the research overall: Among the roughly 400 donors who were genotyped, about 86% fell in the genetic ancestry cluster that is associated with self-reported Caucasian donors.

The PCR contained 60 Vbeta and 13 Jbeta primers. Method: immunoSEQ multiplex PCR; TCRdb's copy keeps in-frame clones and lacks some. Of roughly 200,000 clones listed, less than 85% were seen once; the top ten hold over 1.5%. Findings and caveats of the study: Segments of the TCR beta V type were, in most cases, productive about 87% or about 30% of the time in an earlier analysis. When analyzed later, the rates of TCR association showed variation by HLA locus, with DRB1 the most and HLA-C the fewest. Among TCR beta chains, those listed as cytomegalovirus-associated numbered over 150.

Deletions cut 0 bases from V and 1 base from J, with 10 bases between. Germline lookup yields CDR1 SGHKS and CDR2 YYEKEE (reference sequence). The CDR3 loop spans 15 amino acids. The TCR was taken from a girl under 18 in good health and CMV-seropositive. Material for sequencing was PBMCs. The chain uses TRBV5-5 and TRBJ1-1; D is perhaps TRBD1 (5 bases). The DNA for the CDR3 is TGTGCCAGCAGCTTGGAGTGGGGCTCGAACACTGAAGCTTTCTTT. Protein product: CASSLEWGSNTEAFF.